What follows are 3 T cell receptor beta chains derived from one specimen sequenced in a study of long-term antiretroviral therapy in people with HIV. Samples were assayed with immunoSEQ v3.0 at survey level. Sequencing used immunoSEQ multiplex PCR; TCRdb keeps in-frame clones, though not all of them. The table lists some 24,000 clones, 81% of them singletons. Here the sequenced sample was unsorted PBMCs, taken at the start of antiretroviral therapy, before treatment. These receptors all stem from a woman aged 18 to 35 with HIV.

V and J are TRBV4-3 and TRBJ1-2; D perhaps matches TRBD1 (5 bases). Trimming took 0 bases from V and 4 from J, leaving 15 bases between them. The germline CDR1 and CDR2 sequences are LGHNA and YSLEER. The CDR3 contains 16 residues. The CDR3 loop is CASSQERQQFRYGYTF. CDR3 nucleotide sequence: TGCGCCAGCAGCCAAGAACGACAGCAGTTTCGCTATGGCTACACCTTC.

This clone has only a few counts. The J gene is TRBJ1-2, the V gene TRBV4-2; D not resolved. V was clipped by 1 base and J by 1 base, with 13 bases between them. CDR3 length: 16 amino acids. The germline CDR1 and CDR2 sequences are LGHNA and YNFKEQ. CDR3 in amino acids: CASSQAQDKNNYGYTF. The DNA for the CDR3 is TGTGCCAGCAGCCAAGCTCAGGATAAGAATAACTATGGCTACACCTTC.

This clone has just a few counts. The chain recombines TRBV5-1 with TRBJ1-1; weak D call: TRBD1 (5 bases). This CDR3 comprises 14 residues. The V gene's germline CDR1 is SGHRS and CDR2 YFSETQ. Trimming shortened V by 1 base and J by 1 base, and 8 bases separated the two germline ends. The CDR3, as DNA: TGCGCCAGCAGCTTGCCCGGGGGGAACACTGAAGCTTTCTTT. It yields the protein CASSLPGGNTEAFF.